This T cell receptor beta chain was sequenced in a study of CD4+ T cells in melanoma. Findings of the study overall: CD8+ T cell, macrophage and B cell function reportedly correlated with neoantigen-specific CD4+ T cells. Neoantigen-specific CD4+ T cells in melanoma reportedly had diverse differentiation states.

Here immunoSEQ multiplex PCR was the method, and the copy in TCRdb shows in-frame clones only, minus some. The sample shows about 140,000 clones, around 90% of them seen only once. This CDR3 has 15 amino acids. Germline assignment: CDR1 KGHSH and CDR2 LQKENI. V lost 4 bases, J lost 3 bases, and 14 bases lay in between. To note about this clone: As yet, its antigen is unknown.

The chain employs TRBV18 and TRBJ2-3; no firm D call. The TCR comes from a human donor with melanoma. CDR3 protein: CASSLGRQGTDTQYF. CDR3 sequence (DNA): TGTGCCAGCTCACTAGGTCGTCAAGGGACAGATACGCAGTATTTT.